This T cell receptor beta chain was identified during a study of shared clonotypes between healthy human individuals. About the research overall: The study enrolled two women and three men aged 18 to 49.

Per germline, CDR1 SQVTM and CDR2 ANQGSEA. The germline V and J ends were trimmed by 7 bases and 7 bases, with 13 bases remaining between them. This CDR3 comprises 12 residues. Selected positively for CCR7 and CD45RO-negative, naive CD8 cells excluded terminally differentiated effector memory CD45RA+ cells. Turning to this clone: The antigen is unknown.

Data came from immunoSEQ multiplex PCR; TCRdb stores just in-frame clones and leaves some out. The table shows about 2.2 million clones, with around 93% occurring only once. Study conclusions and caveats: Naive subsets generally exceeded memory subsets in estimated richness.

The rearrangement links TRBV29-1 to TRBJ2-2, with D uncertain. The receptor was isolated from a man aged 18-30 years in good health. Some clones in this sample may be carry-over from other donors' samples. Sequenced input: naive CD8+ T cells from PBMCs. The DNA of the CDR3 is TGCAGCGCCATGAGCCTGGACGGGGAGCTGTTTTTT. It translates to CSAMSLDGELFF.